Listed here are 10 T cell receptor beta chains from one sample, sequenced in a study of blood T cell repertoires in COVID-19. Profiling relied on immunoSEQ multiplex PCR, and the TCRdb table lists in-frame clones only, not all of them. This repertoire shows under 300,000 clones, about 73% found once; its top ten account for 2.5% to 4%. Sequencing input: peripheral blood. The receptors were sampled from a woman of 80 years or more with acute or convalescent COVID-19.

This chain connects TRBV7-8 to TRBJ2-4, with TRBD2 identical over 11 bases. The CDR3 sequence is 16 residues long. Per germline, CDR1 SGHVS and CDR2 FQNEAQ. The V gene end was trimmed by 5 bases and the J gene end by 5 bases; junction bases not matched to a gene: 8. The CDR3 nucleotides read TGTGCCAGCAGCGTCACCCTAGCGGGGGGCCAAAACATTCAGTACTTC. The encoded protein is CASSVTLAGGQNIQYF. The full variable domain, with the rest looked up from reference TRBV7-8 and TRBJ2-4, is GAGVSQSPRYKVAKRGQDVALRCDPISGHVSLFWYQQALGQGPEFLTYFQNEAQLDKSGLPSDRFFAERPEGSVSTLKIQRTQQEDSAVYLCASSVTLAGGQNIQYFGAGTRLSVL.

This rearrangement joins TRBV7-9 to TRBJ1-2; tentative D call: TRBD1 (5 bases). Trimming took 0 bases from V and 8 from J, leaving 19 bases between them. This CDR3 comprises 16 residues. CDR1 is SEHNR and CDR2 is FQNEAQ in the germline V gene (reference sequence). The CDR3 region is CASSLASLGQGRGYTF. The CDR3 region has the DNA TGTGCCAGCAGCTTAGCATCCTTGGGGCAGGGCAGGGGCTACACCTTC.

The chain uses TRBV4-1 and TRBJ2-2, with D unclear. The CDR3 is made up of 15 amino acids. CDR1 MGHRA and CDR2 YSYEKL come from the germline V gene. The V end was cut by 1 base, the J end by 8 bases, with 14 bases between. CDR3 nucleotide sequence: TGCGCCAGCAGCCAAGGGTTTGAGCCCCGGGGGGAGCTGTTTTTT. This encodes CASSQGFEPRGELFF.

The chain has TRBV7-3 and TRBJ2-3; TRBD2 matches at 8 bases. The CDR3 is made up of 16 amino acids. Germline V CDR1 and CDR2: SGHTA, FQGTGA. J gave up 6 bases and V 1 base, and 9 bases lay outside the gene matches. CDR3 nucleotide sequence: TGTGCCAGCAGCTTAATGGGCAGCGGGGGACCCGATACGCAGTATTTT. Its protein is CASSLMGSGGPDTQYF.

V usage is TRBV5-4 and J usage is TRBJ1-6; the D gene is possibly TRBD1 (6 bases). V was shortened by 4 bases and J by 0 bases, with 11 bases between the two germline ends. The germline V gene encodes CDR1 SGHNT and CDR2 YYREEE (reference sequence). This CDR3 is 16 amino acids long. This chain's CDR3 is CASSVTGSSYNSPLHF. Here the CDR3 DNA reads TGTGCCAGCAGCGTTACAGGGAGCTCCTATAATTCACCCCTCCACTTT.

This chain joins TRBV10-1 and TRBJ2-5; no clear D gene. The CDR3 extends over 16 amino acids. CDR1 is WNHNN and CDR2 is SYGVQD in the germline V gene (reference sequence). Between the trimmed V and J ends, which lost 2 bases and 1 base, there was a span of 14 bases. The CDR3 is CASSESAGLSQETQYF. CDR3 bases: TGCGCCAGCAGTGAGAGCGCCGGATTAAGCCAAGAGACCCAGTACTTC.

The chain links TRBV5-1 to TRBJ1-4; D may be TRBD1 (6 bases). CDR3 length: 17 amino acids. Germline CDR1 is SGHRS and CDR2 is YFSETQ. V shed 4 bases and J shed 4 bases, with 20 bases lying between them. CDR3 coding DNA: TGCGCCAGCAGCCTGGGGGGGACACTTTTCTTTAATGAAAAACTGTTTTTT. Translated, it gives CASSLGGTLFFNEKLFF.

V gene TRBV5-1 combines with J gene TRBJ2-7; 7 nucleotides align to TRBD1. With 5 bases clipped from V and 2 bases from J, the junction kept 7 bases outside the gene matches. The length of the CDR3 is 14 residues. Germline V CDR1 and CDR2: SGHRS, YFSETQ. This CDR3 reads CASRQTGSAYEQYF. CDR3 coding DNA: TGCGCCAGCAGACAGACAGGGTCAGCCTACGAGCAGTACTTC.

The chain carries TRBV4-1 and TRBJ2-7; D is possibly TRBD1 (5 bases). Looked up from germline, CDR1 is MGHRA and CDR2 is YSYEKL. V lost 1 base and J lost 0, with 16 bases in between. CDR3 length: 17 residues. CDR3: CASSQGRMGLSSYEQYF. DNA of the CDR3: TGCGCCAGCAGCCAAGGTCGGATGGGGCTAAGCTCCTACGAGCAGTACTTC.

The chain employs TRBV5-5 and TRBJ1-1; 12 positions agree with TRBD1. This CDR3 comprises 17 residues. The germline CDR1 and CDR2 sequences are SGHKS and YYEKEE (reference sequence). J gave up 0 bases and V 4 bases, and 7 bases lay outside the gene matches. This CDR3 reads CASSAGQGANLNTEAFF. The CDR3 coding sequence is TGTGCCAGCAGCGCGGGACAGGGGGCGAATTTGAACACTGAAGCTTTCTTT.